The TCR beta chain under discussion was sequenced for a study of blood T cell repertoires in COVID-19. Germline V gene sequence: CDR1 MNHNY, CDR2 SVGAGI (reference sequence). V lost 6 bases to trimming and J lost 5 bases; unmatched junction nucleotides: 10. The CDR3 has 15 amino acids. Clones were sequenced by immunoSEQ multiplex PCR, and TCRdb holds only the in-frame ones, with some missing. The data show some 200,000 clones, 83% seen once. Material for sequencing was PBMCs or T cells enriched from blood (not recorded which). The TCR was taken from a woman aged 50 to 65 who had been exposed to COVID-19. The J gene is TRBJ1-1, the V gene TRBV6-6; 9 bases map to TRBD1. CDR3 nucleotides: TGTGCCAGCAGGGGACAGGGAGGTTTGGTTACTGAAGCTTTCTTT. As protein: CASRGQGGLVTEAFF.